This TCR beta chain was captured by sequencing in a study of T cells in Graves' hyperthyroidism and ophthalmopathy. Study-level findings and limits: Ophthalmopathy was predicted by the model a median of 6.5 months ahead of onset.

The V gene lost 8 bases and the J gene lost 1 base, with 9 bases spanning the gap. Per germline, CDR1 MNHEY and CDR2 SVGEGT. The CDR3 totals 13 residues. About this clonotype: No antigen is known for it.

Amplified TCR beta CDR3 regions derived from RNA transcripts. First-round RT-PCR of the TCR CDR3 relied on the HTBI primer set. TCRdb independently ran MiXCR on the multiplex PCR reads; one entry per CDR3 protein. The repertoire holds around 570,000 distinct CDR3 sequences, about 20% seen once, with less than 55% in the top ten. The material sequenced was blood. The chain recombines TRBV6-2 or TRBV6-3 with TRBJ2-1; D gene uncertain. The receptor was derived from a man between 35 and 55 years old with Graves' ophthalmopathy. CDR3 in DNA: TGTGCCAGCCTCGGTAGGTCCTACAATGAGCAGTTCTTC. As protein: CASLGRSYNEQFF.